Each of the 20 T cell receptor beta chains below was sequenced from the same sample in a study of T-cell memory formation after mild COVID-19. TCRdb itself ran the 5' RACE reads through MiXCR, one entry per CDR3 protein. The profile covers about 270,000 distinct CDR3 sequences, with over 15% appearing a single time and around 23% taken by the ten largest. The sequenced sample was PBMCs or a T cell subset sorted from them (not recorded which). These receptors originate from a man aged 18 to 30 who had mild COVID-19 (a few samples of this study predate the infection). Cell type and time point are not known.

This clonotype was recorded a few times. The genes are TRBV6-7 and TRBJ2-5; D is undetermined. TRBV6-7 is treated as an ORF (open reading frame) with a function not yet certain. Trimming took off 8 bases at V and 6 bases at J, with 7 bases between the two ends. The CDR3 is 10 amino acids. The CDR3 reads CASFLKTQYF. CDR3 nucleotides: TGTGCCAGCTTCCTAAAGACCCAGTACTTC.

The chain joins TRBV7-3 to TRBJ2-5, with 8 bases lining up with TRBD2. The germline V gene has CDR1 SGHTA and CDR2 FQGTGA. With V trimmed by 1 base and J by 2 bases, 3 bases remained unmatched. This CDR3 comprises 15 residues. The CDR3 DNA sequence: TGTGCCAGCAGCTTAATTGCGGGGGGACAAGAGACCCAGTACTTC. It codes for CASSLIAGGQETQYF.

This chain connects TRBV7-9 to TRBJ2-3, with D possibly matching TRBD1 (7 bases). The V gene's germline CDR1 is SEHNR and CDR2 FQNEAQ (reference sequence). Trimming cost V 4 bases and J 3 bases, with 20 bases left between them. This CDR3 has 17 amino acids. CDR3 in amino acids: CASSWGAGGSVTDTQYF. The CDR3 coding sequence is TGTGCCAGCAGCTGGGGGGCAGGGGGAAGTGTGACAGATACGCAGTATTTT.

This clonotype was seen a few times. The genes are TRBV7-9 and TRBJ2-5; 8 bases match TRBD2. Germline CDR1 and CDR2: SEHNR and FQNEAQ (reference sequence). V gave up 7 bases and J gave up 5 bases; unmatched junction bases: 9. There are 14 residues in the CDR3. The CDR3 spells CASMDGGARETQYF. CDR3 sequence (DNA): TGTGCCAGCATGGACGGGGGGGCCCGGGAGACCCAGTACTTC.

This clonotype was counted between two and nine times. The V and J genes are TRBV28 and TRBJ2-7; no clear D gene. Germline V gene sequence: CDR1 MDHEN, CDR2 SYDVKM. The CDR3 is 13 residues long. V lost 5 bases and J 5 bases, leaving 13 bases between the germline ends. CDR3 sequence (DNA): TGTGCCAGCAGTCGTAGGATCATTGACGAGCAGTACGTC. Protein sequence: CASSRRIIDEQYV.

The chain's CDR3 is CASLTRGLSEQYV. The CDR3 DNA is TGCGCCAGCTTAACGAGAGGCCTTTCCGAGCAGTACGTC. The gene calls are TRBV10-1 and TRBJ2-7; D not certain. Germline values: CDR1 WNHNN, CDR2 SYGVQD (reference sequence). The CDR3 extends over 13 amino acids. V shed 8 bases and J shed 6 bases, with 17 bases lying between them.

This clonotype appeared a few times. This chain connects TRBV7-6 to TRBJ2-2; 12 bases match TRBD2. V was pared by 5 bases and J by 3 bases, with 10 bases of the junction left unmatched. Germline CDR1 is SGHVS and CDR2 is FNYEAQ. There are 18 residues in the CDR3. The CDR3 DNA reads as TGTGCCAGCAGCCGGGCGGCTAGCGGGGGGGCCTACACCGGGGAGCTGTTTTTT. It specifies CASSRAASGGAYTGELFF.

The table lists this clonotype with a few counts. V usage is TRBV20-1 and J usage is TRBJ2-7, with TRBD1 identical over 7 bases. CDR3 length equals 13 residues. V lost 5 bases and J lost 0; bases outside the gene matches: 4. The germline CDR1 and CDR2 sequences are DFQATT and SNEGSKA (reference sequence). The CDR3, as DNA: TGCAGTGCTCGACAGGGCCACTCCTACGAGCAGTACTTC. It specifies CSARQGHSYEQYF.

This clonotype was seen a handful of times. This chain uses TRBV5-1 with TRBJ2-1; TRBD2 matches at 13 bases. This CDR3 region has 14 residues. V was clipped by 9 bases and J by 10 bases; unmatched bases: 10. Germline values: CDR1 SGHRS, CDR2 YFSETQ. The CDR3 loop is CATTRLAGGWEQFF. DNA for the CDR3: TGCGCCACCACTCGACTAGCGGGGGGATGGGAGCAGTTCTTC. Full variable domain (outside the CDR3, taken from reference TRBV5-1 and TRBJ2-1): KAGVTQTPRYLIKTRGQQVTLSCSPISGHRSVSWYQQTPGQGLQFLFEYFSETQRNKGNFPGRFSGRQFSNSRSEMNVSTLELGDSALYLCATTRLAGGWEQFFGPGTRLTVL.

This clonotype was counted between two and nine times. V is TRBV6-5 and J is TRBJ1-1; 8 bases fit TRBD1. Germline-derived CDR1 and CDR2 are MNHEY and SVGAGI. After removal of 6 bases from V and 5 bases from J, the junction contained 8 bases not matched to a gene. CDR3 length: 14 amino acids. CDR3 residues: CASRETGAATEAFF. CDR3 DNA: TGTGCCAGCAGGGAGACAGGGGCGGCTACTGAAGCTTTCTTT.

The rearrangement joins TRBV29-1 to TRBJ2-3, with D possibly matching TRBD1 (5 bases). The CDR3 runs 13 residues. CDR1 and CDR2 from the germline V gene are SQVTM and ANQGSEA. V was trimmed by 0 bases and J by 4 bases, leaving 8 bases between them. The CDR3 DNA reads as TGCAGCGTTGAAGAAGGGGTGGCAGATACGCAGTATTTT. Encoded protein: CSVEEGVADTQYF.

The chain joins TRBV10-3 to TRBJ1-5; TRBD1 might be the D (5 bases). CDR1 and CDR2 (germline): ENHRY, SYGVKD. The V end was cut by 11 bases, the J end by 1 base, with 9 bases between. This CDR3 is built from 12 residues. CDR3 region: CAVRDSNQPQHF. The CDR3 DNA sequence: TGTGCCGTGCGGGACAGCAATCAGCCCCAGCATTTT.

A few counts support this clonotype. The rearrangement uses TRBV20-1 and TRBJ1-1; 7 positions match TRBD1. The germline CDR1 and CDR2 sequences are DFQATT and SNEGSKA (reference sequence). Germline trimming cut 6 bases from V and 4 bases from J; bases unmatched to any gene: 8. The CDR3 is 13 amino acids. CDR3: CSAPRTGVTEAFF. CDR3 nucleotides: TGCAGTGCCCCTAGGACAGGAGTCACTGAAGCTTTCTTT.

V usage is TRBV12-3 or TRBV12-4 and J usage is TRBJ1-4; D remains unclear. The CDR3 has 12 amino acids. V dropped 6 bases and J dropped 7 bases, with 9 bases sitting between them. This chain's CDR3 is CASSRLGEKLFF. CDR3 DNA: TGTGCCAGCAGCAGGTTGGGTGAAAAACTGTTTTTT.

In this sample, this clonotype turned up a few times. This chain connects TRBV6-5 to TRBJ1-2; D is undetermined. Trimming removed 5 bases at V and 3 bases at J, with 4 bases between. This CDR3 comprises 11 residues. Per germline, CDR1 MNHEY and CDR2 SVGAGI. The CDR3 reads CASSNHYGYTF. Here the CDR3 DNA reads TGTGCCAGCAGTAACCACTATGGCTACACCTTC.

This clonotype has just a few counts. V is TRBV7-9 and J is TRBJ2-7; D possibly uses TRBD1 or TRBD2 (5 bases each). Trimming pared 5 bases from V and 2 bases from J, leaving 16 bases between. Germline values: CDR1 SEHNR, CDR2 FQNEAQ (reference sequence). The CDR3 length is 15 residues. CDR3 loop: CASSPRDARTYEQYF. CDR3 sequence (DNA): TGTGCCAGCAGCCCTCGGGACGCGCGGACCTACGAGCAGTACTTC.

V is TRBV6-2 or TRBV6-3 and J is TRBJ2-1; weak D call: TRBD1 (8 bases). Per germline, CDR1 MNHEY and CDR2 SVGEGT. The CDR3 runs to 15 residues. V lost 8 bases to trimming and J lost 7 bases, with 21 bases between them. The CDR3 loop reads CASLKPDRGGNEQFF. The CDR3 DNA sequence: TGTGCCAGCCTGAAACCAGACAGGGGAGGGAATGAGCAGTTCTTC.

This clonotype was counted between two and nine times. The chain combines TRBV12-3 or TRBV12-4 with TRBJ1-1; D gene unclear. The ends were cut back, 4 bases at V and 6 bases at J, with 9 bases in the middle. This CDR3 spans 12 amino acids. DNA of the CDR3: TGTGCCAGCAGTTCGGGGAGGCCTGAAGCTTTCTTT. It codes for CASSSGRPEAFF.

This clonotype was seen more than once but under ten times. The chain carries TRBV20-1 and TRBJ2-3, with D unresolved. The ends were cut back, 4 bases at V and 6 bases at J, with 11 bases in the middle. Germline CDR1 reads DFQATT; CDR2 reads SNEGSKA (reference sequence). The length of the CDR3 is 12 residues. This chain's CDR3 is CSATPNGDTQYF. Written as DNA, the CDR3 is TGCAGTGCTACCCCCAATGGGGATACGCAGTATTTT.

The chain links TRBV12-3 or TRBV12-4 to TRBJ2-2; 7 nucleotides line up with TRBD1. The CDR3 spans 15 residues. Trimming cost V 7 bases and J 1 base; bases outside gene matches: 6. The CDR3 sequence is CASMTGQLNTGELFF. The CDR3 bases are TGTGCCAGCATGACGGGACAGCTGAACACCGGGGAGCTGTTTTTT.